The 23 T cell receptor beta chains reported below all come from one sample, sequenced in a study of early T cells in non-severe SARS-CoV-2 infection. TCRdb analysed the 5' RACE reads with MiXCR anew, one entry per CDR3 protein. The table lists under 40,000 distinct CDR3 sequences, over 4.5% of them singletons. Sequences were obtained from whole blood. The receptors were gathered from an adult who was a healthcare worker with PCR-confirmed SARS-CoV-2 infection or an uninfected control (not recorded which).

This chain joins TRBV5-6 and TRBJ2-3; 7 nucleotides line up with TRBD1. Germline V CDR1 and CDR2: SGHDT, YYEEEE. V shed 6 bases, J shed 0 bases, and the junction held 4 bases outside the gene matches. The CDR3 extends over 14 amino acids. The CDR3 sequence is CASKRGPSTDTQYF. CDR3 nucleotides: TGTGCCAGCAAGAGGGGGCCCAGCACAGATACGCAGTATTTT.

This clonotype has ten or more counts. CDR3 protein: CASRDQHAHEQFF. The CDR3 DNA follows: TGTGCCAGCAGGGATCAGCACGCACATGAGCAGTTCTTC. The chain couples TRBV2 to TRBJ2-1; D remains unclear. From germline, CDR1 is SNHLY and CDR2 FYNNEI. Trimming removed 6 bases at V and 8 bases at J, with 14 bases between. This CDR3 is built from 13 residues.

The CDR3 loop reads CASSYRQGGSPLHF. DNA of the CDR3: TGTGCCAGCAGTTACCGACAGGGGGGTTCACCCCTCCACTTT. This chain links TRBV6-6 with TRBJ1-6; 9 bases map to TRBD1. The CDR3 totals 14 residues. Germline lookup yields CDR1 MNHNY and CDR2 SVGAGI (reference sequence). The ends lost 2 bases at V and 9 bases at J; junction bases unmatched: 2.

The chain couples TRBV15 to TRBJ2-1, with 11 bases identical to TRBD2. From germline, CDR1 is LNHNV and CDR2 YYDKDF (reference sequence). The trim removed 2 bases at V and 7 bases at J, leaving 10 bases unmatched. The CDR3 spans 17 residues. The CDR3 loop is CATSRPGGASGRNEQFF. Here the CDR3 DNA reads TGTGCCACCAGCAGACCAGGCGGGGCTAGCGGGAGGAATGAGCAGTTCTTC.

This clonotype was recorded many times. The DNA for the CDR3 is TGTGCCAGCAGTTTATCAGAAAAGTCCCTAGATAGCACAGATACGCAGTATTTT. Translated: CASSLSEKSLDSTDTQYF. This chain links TRBV27 with TRBJ2-3; D ambiguous. Germline loops: CDR1 MNHEY, CDR2 SMNVEV (reference sequence). Trimming took 0 bases from V and 0 from J, leaving 16 bases between them. There are 18 residues in the CDR3.

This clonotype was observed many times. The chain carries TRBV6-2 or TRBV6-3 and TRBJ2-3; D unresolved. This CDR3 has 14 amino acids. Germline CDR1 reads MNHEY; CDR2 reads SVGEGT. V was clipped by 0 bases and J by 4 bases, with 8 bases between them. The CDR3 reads CASSYSGRSDTQYF. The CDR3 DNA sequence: TGTGCCAGCAGTTACTCGGGCAGGTCAGATACGCAGTATTTT.

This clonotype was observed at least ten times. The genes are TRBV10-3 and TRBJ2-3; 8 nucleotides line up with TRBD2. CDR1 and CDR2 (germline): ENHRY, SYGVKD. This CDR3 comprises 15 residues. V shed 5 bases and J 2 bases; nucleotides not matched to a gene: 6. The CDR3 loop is CAISITSGPTDTQYF. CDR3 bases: TGTGCCATCAGTATTACTAGCGGACCCACAGATACGCAGTATTTT.

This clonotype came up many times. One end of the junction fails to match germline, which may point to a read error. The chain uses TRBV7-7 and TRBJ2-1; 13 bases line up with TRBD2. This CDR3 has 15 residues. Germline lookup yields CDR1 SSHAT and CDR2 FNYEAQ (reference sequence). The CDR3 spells CASSSGLAGDYEQFF. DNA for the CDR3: TGTGCCAGCAGCAGTGGACTAGCGGGAGACTATGAGCAGTTTTTC.

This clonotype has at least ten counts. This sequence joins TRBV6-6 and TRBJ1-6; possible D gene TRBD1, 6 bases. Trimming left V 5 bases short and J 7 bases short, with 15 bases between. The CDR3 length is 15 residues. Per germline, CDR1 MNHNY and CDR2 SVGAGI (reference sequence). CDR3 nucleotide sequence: TGTGCCAGCAGTCCCGGGGGGGCGAGGAATTCACCCCTCCACTTT. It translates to CASSPGGARNSPLHF.

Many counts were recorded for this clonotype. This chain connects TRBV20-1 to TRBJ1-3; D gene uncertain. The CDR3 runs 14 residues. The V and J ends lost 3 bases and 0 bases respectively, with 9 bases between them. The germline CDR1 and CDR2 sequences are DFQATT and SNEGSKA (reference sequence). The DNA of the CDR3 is TGCAGTGCTAGGACCACTCACTCTGGAAACACCATATATTTT. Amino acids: CSARTTHSGNTIYF.

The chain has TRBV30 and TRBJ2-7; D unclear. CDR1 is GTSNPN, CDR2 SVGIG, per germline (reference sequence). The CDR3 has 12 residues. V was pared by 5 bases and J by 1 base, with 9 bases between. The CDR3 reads CAWGDLSYEQYF. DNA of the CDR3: TGTGCCTGGGGAGATTTGTCCTACGAGCAGTACTTC.

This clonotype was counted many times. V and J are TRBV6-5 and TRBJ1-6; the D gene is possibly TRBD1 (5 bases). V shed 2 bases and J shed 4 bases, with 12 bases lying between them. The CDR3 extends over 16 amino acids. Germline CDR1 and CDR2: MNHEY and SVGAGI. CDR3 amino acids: CASSYGGVTYNSPLHF. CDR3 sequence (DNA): TGTGCCAGCAGTTACGGGGGGGTTACGTATAATTCACCCCTCCACTTT.

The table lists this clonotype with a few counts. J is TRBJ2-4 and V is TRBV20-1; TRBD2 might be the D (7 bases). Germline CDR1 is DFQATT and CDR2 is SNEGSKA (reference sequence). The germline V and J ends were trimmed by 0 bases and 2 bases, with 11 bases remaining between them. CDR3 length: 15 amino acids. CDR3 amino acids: CSAREGGGTKNIQYF. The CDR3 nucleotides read TGCAGTGCTAGAGAGGGAGGGGGGACCAAAAACATTCAGTACTTC.

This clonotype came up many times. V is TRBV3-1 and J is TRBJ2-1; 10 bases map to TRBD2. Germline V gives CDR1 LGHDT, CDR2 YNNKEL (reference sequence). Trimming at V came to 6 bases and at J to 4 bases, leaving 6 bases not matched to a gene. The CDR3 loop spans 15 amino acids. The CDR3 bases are TGTGCCAGCAGGGTTAGCGGGGGGCGGTACAATGAGCAGTTCTTC. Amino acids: CASRVSGGRYNEQFF.

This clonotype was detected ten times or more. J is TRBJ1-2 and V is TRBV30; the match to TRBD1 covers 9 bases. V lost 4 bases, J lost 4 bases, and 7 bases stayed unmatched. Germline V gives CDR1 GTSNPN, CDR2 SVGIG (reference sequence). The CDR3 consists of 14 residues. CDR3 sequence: CAWNPTGGAYGYTF. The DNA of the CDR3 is TGTGCCTGGAATCCCACAGGGGGCGCCTATGGCTACACCTTC.

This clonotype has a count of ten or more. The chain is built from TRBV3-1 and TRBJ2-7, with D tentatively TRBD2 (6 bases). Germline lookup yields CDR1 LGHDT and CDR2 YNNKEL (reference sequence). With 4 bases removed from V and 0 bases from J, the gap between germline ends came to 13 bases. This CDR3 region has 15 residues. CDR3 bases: TGTGCCAGCAGCCGCTGGGGACTCCCCTCCTACGAGCAGTACTTC. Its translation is CASSRWGLPSYEQYF.

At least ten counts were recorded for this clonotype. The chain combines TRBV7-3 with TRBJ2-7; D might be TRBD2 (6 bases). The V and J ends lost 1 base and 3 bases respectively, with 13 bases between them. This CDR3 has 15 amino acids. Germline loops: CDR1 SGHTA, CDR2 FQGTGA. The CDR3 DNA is TGTGCCAGCAGCTTAATGGGGGGTCTCCGCTACGAGCAGTACTTC. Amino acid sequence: CASSLMGGLRYEQYF.

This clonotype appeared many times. The CDR3 is CASSLTGTALTDTQYF. CDR3 in DNA: TGTGCCAGCAGCTTAACCGGGACAGCCCTCACAGATACGCAGTATTTT. The V call is TRBV7-6, the J call TRBJ2-3, with 7 bases that match TRBD1. This CDR3 has 16 amino acids. Germline CDR1 and CDR2: SGHVS and FNYEAQ. V trimming: 2 bases; J trimming: 2 bases; junction bases outside the gene matches: 7.

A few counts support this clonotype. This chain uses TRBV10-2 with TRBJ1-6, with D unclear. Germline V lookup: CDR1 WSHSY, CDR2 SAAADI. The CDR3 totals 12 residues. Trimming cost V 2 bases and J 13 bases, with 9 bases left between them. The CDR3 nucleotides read TGCGCCAGCAGTGAGGGGGAGTCCCCCCTCCACTTT. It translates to CASSEGESPLHF.

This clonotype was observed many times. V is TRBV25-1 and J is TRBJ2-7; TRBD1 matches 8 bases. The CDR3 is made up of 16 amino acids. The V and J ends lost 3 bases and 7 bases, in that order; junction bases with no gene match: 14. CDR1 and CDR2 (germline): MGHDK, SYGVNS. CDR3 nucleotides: TGTGCCAGCAGTGACGTAACGGGCACAGGGGGTAAGGAGCAGTACTTC. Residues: CASSDVTGTGGKEQYF.

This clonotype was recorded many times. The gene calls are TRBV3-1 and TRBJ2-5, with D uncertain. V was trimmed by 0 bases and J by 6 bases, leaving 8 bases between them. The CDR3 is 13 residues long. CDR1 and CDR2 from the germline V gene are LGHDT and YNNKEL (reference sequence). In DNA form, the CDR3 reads TGTGCCAGCAGCCAAGATGTAATGCAGACCCAGTACTTC. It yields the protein CASSQDVMQTQYF.

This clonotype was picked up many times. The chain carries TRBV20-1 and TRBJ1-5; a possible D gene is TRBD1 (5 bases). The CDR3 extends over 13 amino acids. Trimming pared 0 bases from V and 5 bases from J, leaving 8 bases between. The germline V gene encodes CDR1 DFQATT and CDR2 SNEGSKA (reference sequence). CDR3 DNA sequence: TGCAGTGCTAGAGATGGGGGGGATCAGCCCCAGCATTTT. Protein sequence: CSARDGGDQPQHF.

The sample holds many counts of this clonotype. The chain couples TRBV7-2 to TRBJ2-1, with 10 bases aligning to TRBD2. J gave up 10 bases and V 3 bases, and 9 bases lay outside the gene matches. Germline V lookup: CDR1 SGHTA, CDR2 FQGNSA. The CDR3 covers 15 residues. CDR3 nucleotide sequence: TGTGCCAGCAGCTTTCGACTAGCGGGTTCAAGGGAGCAGTTCTTC. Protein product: CASSFRLAGSREQFF. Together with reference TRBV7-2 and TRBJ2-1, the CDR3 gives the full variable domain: GAGVSQSPSNKVTEKGKDVELRCDPISGHTALYWYRQSLGQGLEFLIYFQGNSAPDKSGLPSDRFSAERTGGSVSTLTIQRTQQEDSAVYLCASSFRLAGSREQFFGPGTRLTVL.